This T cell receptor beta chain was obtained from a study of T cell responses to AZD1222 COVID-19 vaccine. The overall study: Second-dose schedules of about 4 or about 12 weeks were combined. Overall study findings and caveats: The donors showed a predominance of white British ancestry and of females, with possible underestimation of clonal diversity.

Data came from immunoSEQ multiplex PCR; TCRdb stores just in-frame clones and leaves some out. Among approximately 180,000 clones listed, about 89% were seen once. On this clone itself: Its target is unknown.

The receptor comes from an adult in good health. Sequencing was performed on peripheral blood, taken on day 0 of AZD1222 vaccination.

CDR3 amino acids: CASSPNPGLAGGSSYNEQFF. The DNA of the CDR3 is TGTGCCAGCAGCCCTAACCCGGGACTAGCGGGGGGAAGCTCCTACAATGAGCAGTTCTTC. The chain uses TRBV7-3 and TRBJ2-1; 15 positions match TRBD2. With V trimmed by 5 bases and J by 0 bases, 11 bases remained unmatched. Germline values: CDR1 SGHTA, CDR2 FQGTGA. This CDR3 is built from 20 residues. Drawing the rest from reference TRBV7-3 and TRBJ2-1, the complete variable domain is GAGVSQTPSNKVTEKGKYVELRCDPISGHTALYWYRQSLGQGPEFLIYFQGTGAADDSGLPNDRFFAVRPEGSVSTLKIQRTERGDSAVYLCASSPNPGLAGGSSYNEQFFGPGTRLTVL.